These 8 T cell receptor beta chains were all obtained from the same sample, sequenced in a study of cytomegalovirus exposure and HLA in healthy donors. Primers: 60 Vbeta forward and 13 Jbeta reverse. The assay was immunoSEQ multiplex PCR, and TCRdb's table has in-frame clones only and misses some. The data show about 140,000 clones, approximately 80% seen once. Source material: PBMCs. These receptors originate from a man aged 50 to 59 in good health and CMV-seronegative.

This rearrangement joins TRBV7-9 to TRBJ2-5; D might be TRBD2 (5 bases). This CDR3 spans 17 amino acids. Trimming took off 3 bases at V and 1 base at J, with 18 bases between the two ends. Germline assignment: CDR1 SEHNR and CDR2 FQNEAQ (reference sequence). CDR3 coding DNA: TGTGCCAGCAGCTTCCCTAAGGACTCCTGGGGCCAAGAGACCCAGTACTTC. Translated: CASSFPKDSWGQETQYF.

The CDR3 is CASSLGSGTPSTDTQYF. For the CDR3, the DNA is TGTGCCAGCAGCTTAGGGTCAGGTACCCCGAGCACAGATACGCAGTATTTT. The chain employs TRBV11-3 and TRBJ2-3; D unclear. This CDR3 has 17 amino acids. Trimming shortened V by 1 base and J by 0 bases, and 14 bases separated the two germline ends. Germline CDR1 SGHNT, CDR2 YENEEA.

This rearrangement joins TRBV2 to TRBJ2-3; 12 nucleotides align to TRBD2. Germline V CDR1 and CDR2: SNHLY, FYNNEI. This CDR3 contains 16 residues. J lost 4 bases, V lost 3 bases, and 5 bases had no gene match. The CDR3 coding sequence is TGTGCCAGCAGTGACCGGGCTAGCGGGAGGGCAGATACGCAGTATTTT. Its protein product is CASSDRASGRADTQYF.

This chain uses TRBV10-1 with TRBJ2-5; tentative D call: TRBD1 (6 bases). V lost 5 bases and J 3 bases, leaving 13 bases between the germline ends. Germline V gene data show CDR1 as WNHNN and CDR2 as SYGVQD (reference sequence). The CDR3 runs 14 residues. In nucleotides, the CDR3 is TGCGCCAGCAGTTCCGGGACAAAGAAAGAGACCCAGTACTTC. Its translation is CASSSGTKKETQYF.

The genes are TRBV5-1 and TRBJ2-1; tentative D call: TRBD2 (6 bases). Trimming cost V 0 bases and J 3 bases, with 19 bases left between them. CDR1 is SGHRS, CDR2 YFSETQ, per germline. CDR3 length: 18 residues. The CDR3 sequence: CASSLESSERAYYNEQFF. CDR3 DNA sequence: TGCGCCAGCAGCTTGGAATCAAGCGAGCGGGCCTACTACAATGAGCAGTTCTTC.

The genes are TRBV11-3 and TRBJ1-6, with 9 bases that match TRBD1. CDR3 length equals 17 residues. Germline CDR1 is SGHNT and CDR2 is YENEEA. Trimming cost V 5 bases and J 4 bases; bases outside gene matches: 9. The CDR3 sequence: CASSPIGTGKYNSPLHF. CDR3 nucleotide sequence: TGTGCCAGCAGCCCGATTGGGACAGGGAAGTATAATTCACCCCTCCACTTT.

This chain uses TRBV11-2 with TRBJ2-5; TRBD2 aligns across 7 bases. The CDR3 is 16 amino acids. Unmatched junction bases numbered 14, after V lost 7 bases and J lost 3 bases. Germline CDR1 and CDR2: SGHAT and FQNNGV. For the CDR3, the DNA is TGTGCCAGCACCATGGCCCCAGCGGGATATAAAGAGACCCAGTACTTC. Translating it yields CASTMAPAGYKETQYF.

To note about this clone: One junction end does not reproduce the germline sequence, and a read error may be involved. V and J are TRBV6-6 and TRBJ1-3; 7 nucleotides agree with TRBD1. Germline CDR1 MNHNY, CDR2 SVGAGI (reference sequence). This CDR3 region has 15 residues. This CDR3 reads CASSYETGRGSTIYF. The CDR3, as DNA: TGTGCCAGCAGTTACGAGACAGGGCGGGGAAGCACCATATATTTT.